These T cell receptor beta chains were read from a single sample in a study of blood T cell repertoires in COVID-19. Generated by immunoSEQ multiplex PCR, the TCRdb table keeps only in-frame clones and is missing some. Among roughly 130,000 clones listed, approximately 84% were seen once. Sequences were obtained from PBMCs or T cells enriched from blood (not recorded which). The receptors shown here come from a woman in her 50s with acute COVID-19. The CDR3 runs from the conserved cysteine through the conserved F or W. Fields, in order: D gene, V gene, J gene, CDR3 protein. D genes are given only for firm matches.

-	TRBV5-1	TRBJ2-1	CASSLGEPYNEQFF
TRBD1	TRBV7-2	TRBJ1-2	CASSLTGGIGYTF
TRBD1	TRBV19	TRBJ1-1	CASTTYGTGGTEAFF
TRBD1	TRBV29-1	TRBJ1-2	CSVVRDRGWGYTF
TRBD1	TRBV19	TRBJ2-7	CASSIGTGDYEQYF
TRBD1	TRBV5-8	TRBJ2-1	CASSLFGTGNNEQFF
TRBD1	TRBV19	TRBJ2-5	CASSRPTGEETQYF
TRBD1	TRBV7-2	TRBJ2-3	CASSPQGARTDTQYF
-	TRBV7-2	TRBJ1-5	CASSLDRGGGQPQHF
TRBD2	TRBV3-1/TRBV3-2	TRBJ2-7	CASSQDGGDYEQYF
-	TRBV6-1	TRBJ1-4	CASSDRAPNEKLFF
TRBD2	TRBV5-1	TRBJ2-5	CASSPGTSGREETQYF
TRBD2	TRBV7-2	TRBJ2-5	CASSGDYQETQYF
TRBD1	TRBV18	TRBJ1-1	CASSQRTGGLMNTEAFF
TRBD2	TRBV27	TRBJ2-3	CASSFWTSASDTQYF
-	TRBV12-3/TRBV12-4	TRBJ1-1	CASSPPQGEAFF
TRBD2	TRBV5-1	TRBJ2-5	CASSFSSLSGAWETQYF
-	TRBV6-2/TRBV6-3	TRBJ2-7	CASSQGGEQYF
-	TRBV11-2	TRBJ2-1	CASSLGGLLFF
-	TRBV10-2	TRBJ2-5	CASSEVGALGETQYF
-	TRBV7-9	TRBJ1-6	CASSHGQTYSPLHF
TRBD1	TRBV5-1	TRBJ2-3	CASSFSQTGGDTQYF
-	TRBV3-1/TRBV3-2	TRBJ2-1	CASSQVGLVPPYNEQFF
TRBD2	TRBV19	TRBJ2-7	CASSIFSGMASGRTSSYEQYF
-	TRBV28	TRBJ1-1	CASSLPRANTEAFF
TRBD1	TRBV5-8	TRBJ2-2	CASSPGDRADTGELFF
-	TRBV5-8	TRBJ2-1	CASSSPFQGRNEQFF
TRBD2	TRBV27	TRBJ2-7	CASSIGLAGGRGGYEQYF
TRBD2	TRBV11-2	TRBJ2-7	CASSLDQAGVSHEQYF
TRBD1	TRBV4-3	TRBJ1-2	CASSQELPPGTGRGYTF
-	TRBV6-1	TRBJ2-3	CASSEIQGPDTQYF
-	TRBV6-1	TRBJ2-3	CASSEGQSGADTQYF
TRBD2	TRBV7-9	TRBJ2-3	CASSLGGLAAFTDTQYF